This TCR beta chain was identified in a study of blood T cell repertoires in COVID-19. Enrolment of Seattle patients took place during active infection, and they were followed longitudinally. This table comes from immunoSEQ multiplex PCR, and its TCRdb copy is limited to in-frame clones, with some not included. The data contain just under 350,000 clones, about nine tenths of them singletons. The ends were cut back, 10 bases at V and 0 bases at J, with 11 bases in the middle. In germline, CDR1 is SGHKS, CDR2 YYEKEE (reference sequence). This CDR3 has 12 residues. Sequencing used peripheral blood. This chain joins TRBV5-5 and TRBJ2-7; D is perhaps TRBD1 (6 bases). This TCR derives from a woman in her seventies with COVID-19, enrolled during active disease. The CDR3 DNA is TGTGCCCCCAAGGACAGCTCCTACGAGCAGTACTTC. The encoded protein is CAPKDSSYEQYF.